These 26 T cell receptor beta chains were all obtained from the same sample, sequenced in a study of T-cell reconstitution after alpha-beta-depleted transplantation in children. A library of TCRbeta sequences, prepared with unique molecular identifiers, was generated. TCRdb itself ran the PCR reads through MiXCR, one entry per CDR3 protein. Here the sample spans 350,000 to 500,000 distinct CDR3 sequences, around 46% being singletons. The sequencing used PBMCs, collected before TCRalphabeta/CD19-depleted stem cell transplant. Receptor source: a girl aged 2 to 10 with aplastic anemia, due to receive a stem cell transplant.

This chain uses TRBV5-1 with TRBJ1-1; D is unresolved. The CDR3 length is 14 residues. V gave up 2 bases and J gave up 5 bases, with 13 bases separating them. Germline assignment: CDR1 SGHRS and CDR2 YFSETQ. The CDR3 loop reads CASSLSDGETEAFF. In nucleotides, the CDR3 is TGCGCCAGCAGCTTATCCGACGGGGAGACTGAAGCTTTCTTT.

This CDR3 reads CASSEDTTYNEQFF. The CDR3 bases are TGTGCCAGCAGTGAAGATACTACCTACAATGAGCAGTTCTTC. This sequence joins TRBV2 and TRBJ2-1; D is uncertain. The CDR3 covers 14 residues. CDR1 is SNHLY and CDR2 is FYNNEI in the germline V gene. The V end was cut by 1 base, the J end by 2 bases, with 6 bases between.

V is TRBV30 and J is TRBJ2-3, with unresolved D. This CDR3 has 16 amino acids. Germline V gives CDR1 GTSNPN, CDR2 SVGIG (reference sequence). V gave up 0 bases and J gave up 0 bases, with 13 bases separating them. CDR3: CAWSVLGFPSTDTQYF. Here the CDR3 DNA reads TGTGCCTGGAGTGTACTGGGGTTCCCTAGCACAGATACGCAGTATTTT.

This chain joins TRBV7-2 and TRBJ2-2, with TRBD1 as a possible D gene (6 bases). The CDR3 runs 14 residues. Deletions cut 3 bases from V and 7 bases from J, with 12 bases between. Germline V lookup: CDR1 SGHTA, CDR2 FQGNSA. This chain's CDR3 is CASSFYGDIGELFF. The CDR3 nucleotides read TGTGCCAGCAGCTTCTACGGGGACATCGGGGAGCTGTTTTTT.

The genes are TRBV5-1 and TRBJ2-7; TRBD1 matches 7 bases. Germline values: CDR1 SGHRS, CDR2 YFSETQ. The CDR3 is 15 amino acids. V lost 4 bases and J lost 3; bases outside the gene matches: 10. Here the CDR3 reads CASSVGTESYYEQYF. CDR3 sequence (DNA): TGCGCCAGCAGCGTAGGGACAGAATCCTACTACGAGCAGTACTTC.

This clonotype was detected a few times. The chain recombines TRBV7-6 with TRBJ2-1, with 8 bases fitting TRBD1. The length of the CDR3 is 15 residues. V dropped 6 bases and J dropped 2; count of bases not matched to a gene: 6. The germline V gene has CDR1 SGHVS and CDR2 FNYEAQ. CDR3 sequence (DNA): TGTGCCAGCAGGTTGGACAGGGCGCCCTACAATGAGCAGTTCTTC. Encoded protein: CASRLDRAPYNEQFF.

This chain connects TRBV6-6 to TRBJ1-1; maybe TRBD1 (5 bases). V was cut by 2 bases and J by 7 bases, with 8 bases left in between. The germline V gene encodes CDR1 MNHNY and CDR2 SVGAGI (reference sequence). The CDR3 is made up of 12 amino acids. The CDR3: CASSYGGVEAFF. The CDR3, as DNA: TGTGCCAGCAGTTACGGGGGGGTTGAAGCTTTCTTT.

The chain links TRBV5-1 to TRBJ2-3; possible D gene TRBD1, 6 bases. The CDR3 is 15 residues long. Germline-derived CDR1 and CDR2 are SGHRS and YFSETQ. Trimming shortened V by 2 bases and J by 4 bases, and 14 bases separated the two germline ends. This CDR3 reads CASSFQGIGPDTQYF. As DNA, the CDR3 is TGCGCCAGCAGCTTTCAGGGGATAGGGCCAGATACGCAGTATTTT.

The chain has TRBV12-5 and TRBJ2-7; TRBD1 matches 8 bases. The CDR3 has 16 residues. Trimming cost V 3 bases and J 5 bases; bases outside gene matches: 12. Per germline, CDR1 LGHNT and CDR2 FRNRAP. The CDR3 sequence is CASGLFLGQGTDEQYF. For the CDR3, the DNA is TGTGCTAGTGGTTTATTTCTAGGACAGGGAACGGACGAGCAGTACTTC.

The genes are TRBV30 and TRBJ2-5, with unresolved D. The CDR3 runs to 10 residues. In germline, CDR1 is GTSNPN, CDR2 SVGIG (reference sequence). V dropped 2 bases and J dropped 5 bases, with 3 bases sitting between them. The CDR3 loop is CAWSPETQYF. Here the CDR3 DNA reads TGTGCCTGGAGTCCTGAGACCCAGTACTTC.

The chain recombines TRBV19 with TRBJ1-5; TRBD1 matches at 11 bases. The CDR3 covers 17 residues. Germline assignment: CDR1 LNHDA and CDR2 SQIVND (reference sequence). V shed 6 bases, J shed 0 bases, and the junction held 7 bases outside the gene matches. CDR3: CASSRTGGFVSNQPQHF. Here the CDR3 DNA reads TGTGCCAGTAGCAGGACAGGGGGCTTCGTTAGCAATCAGCCCCAGCATTTT.

This clonotype was seen repeatedly, ten times or more. The chain combines TRBV20-1 with TRBJ2-5; 7 bases align to TRBD1. CDR1 and CDR2 (germline): DFQATT, SNEGSKA (reference sequence). The CDR3 totals 15 residues. J gave up 2 bases and V 6 bases, and 12 bases lay outside the gene matches. CDR3 nucleotide sequence: TGCAGTGCAAAGGGGGCACAGGGATTACAAGAGACCCAGTACTTC. This codes for CSAKGAQGLQETQYF.

V is TRBV2 and J is TRBJ2-1, with 9 bases that match TRBD2. The CDR3 is made up of 15 amino acids. V lost 5 bases, J lost 4 bases, and 6 bases stayed unmatched. CDR1 and CDR2 (germline): SNHLY, FYNNEI. CDR3 DNA: TGTGCCAGCAGTCCCGGGACTAGCAGATACAATGAGCAGTTCTTC. This gives the protein CASSPGTSRYNEQFF.

The CDR3 bases are TGTGCCAGCAGCTTAGTTTGGGGCGAGCAGTACTTC. It translates to CASSLVWGEQYF. The V call is TRBV11-3, the J call TRBJ2-7, with D unclear. Between the trimmed V and J ends, which lost 1 base and 6 bases, there was a span of 7 bases. The CDR3 runs 12 residues. Germline V gene sequence: CDR1 SGHNT, CDR2 YENEEA.

The rearrangement joins TRBV7-6 to TRBJ2-5; 7 positions agree with TRBD1. From germline, CDR1 is SGHVS and CDR2 FNYEAQ. The V and J ends lost 5 bases and 5 bases, in that order; junction bases with no gene match: 8. This CDR3 comprises 14 residues. CDR3 sequence: CASSRTRGGETQYF. CDR3 nucleotide sequence: TGTGCCAGCAGCCGCACCCGAGGGGGCGAGACCCAGTACTTC. Using reference TRBV7-6 and TRBJ2-5 for the parts outside the CDR3, the full variable domain is GAGVSQSPRYKVTKRGQDVALRCDPISGHVSLYWYRQALGQGPEFLTYFNYEAQQDKSGLPNDRFSAERPEGSISTLTIQRTEQRDSAMYRCASSRTRGGETQYFGPGTRLLVL.

V usage is TRBV7-9 and J usage is TRBJ2-3; tentative D call: TRBD2 (6 bases). V was pared by 3 bases and J by 3 bases, with 10 bases between. CDR1 and CDR2 (germline): SEHNR, FQNEAQ (reference sequence). CDR3 length: 14 amino acids. The CDR3 spells CASSFDGGTDTQYF. In nucleotides, the CDR3 is TGTGCCAGCAGCTTTGATGGGGGGACAGATACGCAGTATTTT.

J is TRBJ1-5 and V is TRBV6-4; D gene uncertain. The CDR3 is 15 residues long. The germline V gene has CDR1 MRHNA and CDR2 SNTAGT. Trimming took 2 bases from V and 4 from J, leaving 12 bases between them. For the CDR3, the DNA is TGTGCCAGCAGTGACCCCCAGACGGGAAATCAGCCCCAGCATTTT. This translates into CASSDPQTGNQPQHF.

This clonotype was seen a few times. The chain joins TRBV19 to TRBJ2-1, with D perhaps matching TRBD2 (6 bases). CDR1 LNHDA and CDR2 SQIVND come from the germline V gene (reference sequence). Trimming took 4 bases from V and 6 from J, leaving 22 bases between them. The CDR3 totals 17 residues. The CDR3 DNA sequence: TGTGCCAGTAGTAGGGGGTTGAGCGGGTGGGCCATCAATGAGCAGTTCTTC. This codes for CASSRGLSGWAINEQFF.

J is TRBJ2-2 and V is TRBV4-3; D not certain. Trimming left V 0 bases short and J 5 bases short, with 10 bases between. Germline loops: CDR1 LGHNA, CDR2 YSLEER. This CDR3 spans 15 amino acids. CDR3: CASSQEALSTGELFF. Here the CDR3 DNA reads TGCGCCAGCAGCCAAGAAGCTCTCTCAACCGGGGAGCTGTTTTTT.

With regard to this clonotype: Since a much larger clone is just one base distant, this may be a read error. The chain recombines TRBV20-1 with TRBJ1-2; tentatively, D is TRBD1 (5 bases). The CDR3 consists of 12 residues. CDR1 and CDR2 (germline): DFQATT, SNEGSKA (reference sequence). DNA of the CDR3: TGCAGTGCTGGGACGGACAACTATGGCGACACCTTC. Protein sequence: CSAGTDNYGDTF.

The chain joins TRBV30 to TRBJ1-1, with 7 bases matching TRBD1. CDR1 and CDR2 from the germline V gene are GTSNPN and SVGIG (reference sequence). J was trimmed by 1 base and V by 5 bases; bases with no gene match: 16. The CDR3 length is 17 residues. The CDR3: CAWVATGRGESNTEAFF. The CDR3 coding sequence is TGTGCCTGGGTCGCGACAGGGCGTGGAGAGTCGAACACTGAAGCTTTCTTT. Full variable domain (rest looked up from reference TRBV30 and TRBJ1-1): SQTIHQWPATLVQPVGSPLSLECTVEGTSNPNLYWYRQAAGRGLQLLFYSVGIGQISSEVPQNLSASRPQDRQFILSSKKLLLSDSGFYLCAWVATGRGESNTEAFFGQGTRLTVV.

This clonotype showed up many times. J is TRBJ2-2 and V is TRBV7-1; D may be TRBD1 or TRBD2 (6 bases each). TRBV7-1 is reported as an ORF; its role is uncertain. V was trimmed by 2 bases and J by 0 bases, leaving 28 bases between them. The CDR3 is 22 residues long. The CDR3 sequence is CASSSKGGLRAGESANTGELFF. CDR3 coding DNA: TGTGCCAGCAGCTCAAAGGGGGGCTTGAGGGCAGGAGAGTCCGCGAACACCGGGGAGCTGTTTTTT.

In this sample, this clonotype turned up many times. V gene TRBV18 combines with J gene TRBJ2-7; D gene uncertain. The CDR3 length is 12 residues. V dropped 3 bases and J dropped 2 bases, with 5 bases sitting between them. Looked up from germline, CDR1 is KGHSH and CDR2 is LQKENI. CDR3 residues: CASSPDPYEQYF. Written as DNA, the CDR3 is TGTGCCAGCTCACCGGACCCCTACGAGCAGTACTTC.

The chain uses TRBV20-1 and TRBJ2-5; 10 bases match TRBD2. Per the germline V gene, CDR1 is DFQATT and CDR2 is SNEGSKA (reference sequence). Losses at the gene ends were 5 bases for V and 6 bases for J; bases not matched to a gene: 3. This CDR3 is built from 12 residues. CDR3 amino acids: CSALAGGQTQYF. DNA for the CDR3: TGCAGTGCTTTAGCGGGGGGACAGACCCAGTACTTC.

This sequence joins TRBV6-2 or TRBV6-3 and TRBJ1-5; D is undetermined. Germline-derived CDR1 and CDR2 are MNHEY and SVGEGT. This CDR3 has 14 amino acids. The V end lost 8 bases, the J end lost 1 base, and 12 bases lay between the germline ends. CDR3 nucleotides: TGTGCCAGCGGAGGTCTGGTCAGCAATCAGCCCCAGCATTTT. Protein sequence: CASGGLVSNQPQHF.

The chain combines TRBV19 with TRBJ2-3; D unresolved. This CDR3 region has 15 residues. CDR1 LNHDA and CDR2 SQIVND come from the germline V gene (reference sequence). V lost 4 bases and J 3 bases, leaving 14 bases between the germline ends. The CDR3 DNA sequence: TGTGCCAGTAGTACCACTCCCGGCAAGACAGATACGCAGTATTTT. It yields the protein CASSTTPGKTDTQYF. The whole variable domain, filled in from reference TRBV19 and TRBJ2-3, reads DGGITQSPKYLFRKEGQNVTLSCEQNLNHDAMYWYRQDPGQGLRLIYYSQIVNDFQKGDIAEGYSVSREKKESFPLTVTSAQKNPTAFYLCASSTTPGKTDTQYFGPGTRLTVL.